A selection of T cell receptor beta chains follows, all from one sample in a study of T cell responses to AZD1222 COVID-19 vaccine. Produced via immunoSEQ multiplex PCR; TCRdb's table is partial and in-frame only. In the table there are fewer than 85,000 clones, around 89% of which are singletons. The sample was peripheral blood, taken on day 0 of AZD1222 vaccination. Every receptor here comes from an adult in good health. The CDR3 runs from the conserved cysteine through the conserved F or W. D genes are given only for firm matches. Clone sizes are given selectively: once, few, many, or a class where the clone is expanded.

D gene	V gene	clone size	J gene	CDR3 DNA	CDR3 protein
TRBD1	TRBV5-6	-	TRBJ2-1	TGTGCCAGCAGCTCGGACAGGGAGAACTACAATGAGCAGTTCTTC	CASSSDRENYNEQFF
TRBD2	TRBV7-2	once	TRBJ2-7	TGTGCCAGCAGCTATACGCCTAGCGGAAAAAACTACGAGCAGTACTTC	CASSYTPSGKNYEQYF
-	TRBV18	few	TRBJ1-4	TGTGCCAGCTCACCACAGGGGGGGAATGAAAAACTGTTTTTT	CASSPQGGNEKLFF
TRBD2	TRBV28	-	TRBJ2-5	TGTGCCAGCAGTTCCCTAGCGGGGCGAAAGGAGACCCAGTACTTC	CASSSLAGRKETQYF
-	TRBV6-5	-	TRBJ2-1	TGTGCCAGCAGTTACAATGGACTCAACTACAATGAGCAGTTCTTC	CASSYNGLNYNEQFF
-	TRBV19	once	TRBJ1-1	TGTGCCAGTAGTAATCGGGGCATGAACACTGAAGCTTTCTTT	CASSNRGMNTEAFF
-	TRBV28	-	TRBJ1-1	TGTGCCAGCAGTTTCGGGGGTAAGGCCCCTGAAGCTTTCTTT	CASSFGGKAPEAFF
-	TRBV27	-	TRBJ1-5	TGTGCCAGCAGTTTCGGTCAGCCCCAGCATTTT	CASSFGQPQHF
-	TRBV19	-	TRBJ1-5	TGTGCCAGTAGTAGGGGCAAGGATCAGCCCCAGCATTTT	CASSRGKDQPQHF
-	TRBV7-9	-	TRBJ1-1	TGTGCCAGCAGGACCGACAGACAGATGAACACTGAAGCTTTCTTT	CASRTDRQMNTEAFF
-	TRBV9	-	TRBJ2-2	TGTGCCAGCAGCTTGACCCCCGAACGGACCGGGGAGCTGTTTTTT	CASSLTPERTGELFF
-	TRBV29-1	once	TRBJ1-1	TGCAGCGTTGAATCCGCGGACACTGAAGCTTTCTTT	CSVESADTEAFF
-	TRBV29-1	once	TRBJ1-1	TGCAGCGCCAGGGAGAACACTGAAGCTTTCTTT	CSARENTEAFF
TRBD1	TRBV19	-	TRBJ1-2	TGTGCCAGTAGTATATCGACAGGGGGGACAACTAGCGATGGCTACACCTTC	CASSISTGGTTSDGYTF
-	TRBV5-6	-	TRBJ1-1	TGTGCCAGCAGCTTAAATCGGGGCGCTGAAGCTTTCTTT	CASSLNRGAEAFF
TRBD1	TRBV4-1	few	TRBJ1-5	TGCGCCAGCAGCCAAGAAGGGGGCAGAGGCAATCAGCCCCAGCATTTT	CASSQEGGRGNQPQHF
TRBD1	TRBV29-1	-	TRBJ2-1	TGCAGCGTTGACTCCGCGGACAGGGGGGGGTTCTTC	CSVDSADRGGFF
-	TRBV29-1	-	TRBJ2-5	TGCAGCGTTGAACACGATCAAGAGACCCAGTACTTC	CSVEHDQETQYF
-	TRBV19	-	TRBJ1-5	TGTGCCAGCCGGGGTAGCAATCAGCCCCAGCATTTT	CASRGSNQPQHF
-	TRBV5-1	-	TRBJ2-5	TGCGCCAGCAGCGTGGGATCCCCGGGATGGGAGACCCAGTACTTC	CASSVGSPGWETQYF
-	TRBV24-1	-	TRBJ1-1	TGTGCCACCAAGAAAGGGGCGAACACTGAAGCTTTCTTT	CATKKGANTEAFF
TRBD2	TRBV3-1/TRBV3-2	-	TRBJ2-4	TGTGCCAGCAGCCAAGGGCTAGCGGGAAACATTCAGTACTTC	CASSQGLAGNIQYF
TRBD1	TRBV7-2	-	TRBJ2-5	TGTGCCAGCAGCCTGACAGGGGGCCAAGAGACCCAGTACTTC	CASSLTGGQETQYF
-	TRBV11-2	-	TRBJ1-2	TGTGCCAGCAGCTTAGATCCTCGGACAACTGGCTACACCTTC	CASSLDPRTTGYTF
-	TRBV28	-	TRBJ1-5	TGTGCCAGCAGGCAGGGATTCAATCAGCCCCAGCATTTT	CASRQGFNQPQHF
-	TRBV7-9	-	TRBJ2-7	TGTGCCAGCTTATCGGCGGGGCCCTACGAGCAGTACTTC	CASLSAGPYEQYF
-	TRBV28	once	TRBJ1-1	TGTGCCAGCAGTTTATATTCCACTGAAGCTTTCTTT	CASSLYSTEAFF
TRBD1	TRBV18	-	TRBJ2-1	TGTGCCAGCTCACTGTCGGCAGGGGGCTCGGTAGAGCAGTTCTTC	CASSLSAGGSVEQFF
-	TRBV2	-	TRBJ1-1	TGTGCCAGCAGCGCAGGGGAGGACACTGAAGCTTTCTTT	CASSAGEDTEAFF
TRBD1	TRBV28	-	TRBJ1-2	TGTGCCAGCGGTTTGACAGGGGGCGGTTCGGGCTATGGCTACACCTTC	CASGLTGGGSGYGYTF
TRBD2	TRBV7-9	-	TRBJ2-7	TGTGCCAGCAGCTTAGCTCCTCCTAGCGGCTCCTACGAGCAGTACTTC	CASSLAPPSGSYEQYF
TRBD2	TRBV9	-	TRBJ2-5	TGTGCCAGCAGCGTAGGTAGCGGGAGGGGGATGGAGACCCAGTACTTC	CASSVGSGRGMETQYF
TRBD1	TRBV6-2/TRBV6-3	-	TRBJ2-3	TGTGCCAGCAGTTCGCGGACAGGGAGCACAGATACGCAGTATTTT	CASSSRTGSTDTQYF